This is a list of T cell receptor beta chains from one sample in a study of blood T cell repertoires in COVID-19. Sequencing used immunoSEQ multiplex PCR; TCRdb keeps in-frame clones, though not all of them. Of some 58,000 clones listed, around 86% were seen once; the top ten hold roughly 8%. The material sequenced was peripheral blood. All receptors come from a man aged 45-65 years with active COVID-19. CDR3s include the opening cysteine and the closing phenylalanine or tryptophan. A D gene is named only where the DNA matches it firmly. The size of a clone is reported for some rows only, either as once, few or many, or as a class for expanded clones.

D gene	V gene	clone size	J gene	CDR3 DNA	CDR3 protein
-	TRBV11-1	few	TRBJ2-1	TGTGCCAGCAGCCAATCCCTCAGAAATGAGCAGTTCTTC	CASSQSLRNEQFF
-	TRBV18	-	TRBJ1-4	TGTGCCAGCTCACCAGGTCTCCGGGAGGGACTGTTTTTT	CASSPGLREGLFF
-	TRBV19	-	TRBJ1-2	TGTGCCAGTACTACGCAGGTTAACTATGGCTACACCTTC	CASTTQVNYGYTF
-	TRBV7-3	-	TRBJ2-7	TGTGCCAGCAGCTCCGGGAACGAGCAGTACTTC	CASSSGNEQYF
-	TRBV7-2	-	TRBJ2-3	TGTGCCAGCAGCTTTCTAGGACAAAACACAGATACGCAGTATTTT	CASSFLGQNTDTQYF
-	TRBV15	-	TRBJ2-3	TGTGCCACCAGCACTTCCCCCCCGGACTCTATCTGGGGCACAGATACGCAGTATTTT	CATSTSPPDSIWGTDTQYF
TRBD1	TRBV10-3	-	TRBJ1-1	TGTGCCATCAGGACAGGGGTGAACACTGAAGCTTTCTTT	CAIRTGVNTEAFF
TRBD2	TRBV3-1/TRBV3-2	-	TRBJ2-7	TGTGCCAGCAGCCACCTTAGGGCCGGCCTCGGGGGGATCTACGAGCAGTACTTC	CASSHLRAGLGGIYEQYF
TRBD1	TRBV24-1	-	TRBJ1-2	TGTGCCACCAGTGACCCGAGGACAGGGGGCGGACGTGGCTACACCTTC	CATSDPRTGGGRGYTF
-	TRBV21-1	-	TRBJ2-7	TGTGCCAGCAGGGGGACAGGAGAGCAGTACTTC	CASRGTGEQYF
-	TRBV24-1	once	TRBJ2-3	TGTGCCACCAGTGATCAACAGGTCCAGGGCACAGATACGCAGTATTTT	CATSDQQVQGTDTQYF
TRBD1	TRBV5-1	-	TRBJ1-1	TGCGCCAGCAGCATAAATCCGGGACAGGGGGCCGGAGCTTTCTTT	CASSINPGQGAGAFF
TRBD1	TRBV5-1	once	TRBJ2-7	TGCGCCAGCAGTACCTCGACGGGACAGTCCTACGAGCAGTACTTC	CASSTSTGQSYEQYF
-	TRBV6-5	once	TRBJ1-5	TGTGCCAGCAGCGCGGGACGGACAAGTCAGCCCCAGCATTTT	CASSAGRTSQPQHF
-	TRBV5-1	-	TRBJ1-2	TGCGCCAGCAGCTTGGGGACAGACTATGGCTACACCTTC	CASSLGTDYGYTF
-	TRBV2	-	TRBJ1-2	TGTGCCAGCAGTGACCGGGGTAGCTACACCTTC	CASSDRGSYTF
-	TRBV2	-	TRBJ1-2	TGTGCCAGCAGGGTACAGGGTATCGGTGGCTACACCTTC	CASRVQGIGGYTF
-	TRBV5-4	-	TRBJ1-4	TGTGCCAGTTCGGGGGGGACTAATGAAAAACTGTTTTTT	CASSGGTNEKLFF
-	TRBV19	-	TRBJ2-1	TGTGCCAGTACCGAACGGGCGGGGGACATGAATGAGCAGTTCTTC	CASTERAGDMNEQFF
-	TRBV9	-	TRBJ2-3	TGTGCCAGCAGCGTAGCTGGGGGCTCCGGTACGCAGTATTTT	CASSVAGGSGTQYF
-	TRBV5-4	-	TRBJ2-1	TGTGCCAGCAGCGGTGGACTAACCTACAATGAGCAGTTCTTC	CASSGGLTYNEQFF
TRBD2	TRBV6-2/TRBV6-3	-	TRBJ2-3	TGTGCCAGCAGTCTCGGGGGGGCCAAAGATACGCAGTATTTT	CASSLGGAKDTQYF
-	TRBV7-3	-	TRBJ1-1	TGTGCCAGCAGCCCTAGGGGGTCAGGGGCGAGGAACACTGAAGCTTTCTTT	CASSPRGSGARNTEAFF
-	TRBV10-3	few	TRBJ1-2	TGTGCCATCAGTGAGCCAGGAAACTATGGCTACACCTTC	CAISEPGNYGYTF
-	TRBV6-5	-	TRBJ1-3	TGTGCCAGCAGTTACTCCCGGGACAAAGGAAACACCATATATTTT	CASSYSRDKGNTIYF
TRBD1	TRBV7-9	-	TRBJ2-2	TGTGCCAGCAGCTTAGGTTTCGGGACAGAAGACACCGGGGAGCTGTTTTTT	CASSLGFGTEDTGELFF
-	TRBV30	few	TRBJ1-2	TGTGCCTGGAGTGGACATCACACTAACTATGGCTACACCTTC	CAWSGHHTNYGYTF